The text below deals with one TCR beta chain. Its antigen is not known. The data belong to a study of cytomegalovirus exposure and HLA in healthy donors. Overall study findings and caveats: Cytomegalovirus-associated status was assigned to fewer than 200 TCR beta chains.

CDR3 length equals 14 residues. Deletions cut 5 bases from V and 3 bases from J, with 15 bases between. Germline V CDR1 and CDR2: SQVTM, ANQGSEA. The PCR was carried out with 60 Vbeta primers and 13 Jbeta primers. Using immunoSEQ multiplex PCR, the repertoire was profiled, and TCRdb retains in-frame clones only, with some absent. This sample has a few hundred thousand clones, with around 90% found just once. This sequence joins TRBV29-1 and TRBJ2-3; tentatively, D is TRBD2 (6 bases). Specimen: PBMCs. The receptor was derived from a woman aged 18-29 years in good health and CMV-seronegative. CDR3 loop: CSVSRRGVTDTQYF. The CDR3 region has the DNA TGCAGCGTTTCACGGCGGGGTGTGACAGATACGCAGTATTTT.